This TCR beta chain was documented in a study of cytomegalovirus exposure and HLA in healthy donors. Profiled with immunoSEQ multiplex PCR; TCRdb holds only in-frame clones, not every one. The table has roughly 300,000 clones, roughly 90% seen once. The receptor comes from a woman between 18 and 29 years old in good health and CMV-seronegative. The material sequenced was PBMCs.

The CDR3 protein is CASSLGLAGNNEQFF. In DNA, the CDR3 is TGTGCCAGCAGCTTGGGACTAGCGGGAAACAATGAGCAGTTCTTC. This chain joins TRBV7-2 and TRBJ2-1; TRBD2 aligns across 13 bases. With V trimmed by 3 bases and J by 5 bases, 1 base remained unmatched. This CDR3 spans 15 amino acids. The germline CDR1 and CDR2 sequences are SGHTA and FQGNSA.